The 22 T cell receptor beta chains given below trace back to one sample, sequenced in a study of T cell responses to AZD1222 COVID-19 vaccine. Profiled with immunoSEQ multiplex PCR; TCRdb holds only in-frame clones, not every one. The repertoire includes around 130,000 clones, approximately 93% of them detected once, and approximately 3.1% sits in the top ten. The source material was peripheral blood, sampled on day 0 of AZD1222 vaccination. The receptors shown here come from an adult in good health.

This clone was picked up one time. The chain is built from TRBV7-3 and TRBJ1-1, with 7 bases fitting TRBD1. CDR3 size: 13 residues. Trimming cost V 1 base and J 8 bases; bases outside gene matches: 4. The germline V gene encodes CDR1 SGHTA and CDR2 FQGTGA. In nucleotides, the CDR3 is TGTGCCAGCAGCTTAAGCCGGGACAGCGAAGCTTTCTTT. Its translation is CASSLSRDSEAFF.

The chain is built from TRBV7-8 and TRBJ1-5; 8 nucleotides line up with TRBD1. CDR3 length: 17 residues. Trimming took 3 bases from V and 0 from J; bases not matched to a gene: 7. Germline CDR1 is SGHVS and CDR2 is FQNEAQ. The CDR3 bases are TGTGCCAGCAGCTTTGACAGGGGAGTCGGTAGCAATCAGCCCCAGCATTTT. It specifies CASSFDRGVGSNQPQHF.

This chain's CDR3 is CASSLNRYEQYF. DNA for the CDR3: TGTGCCAGCAGTTTAAACAGGTACGAGCAGTACTTC. V usage is TRBV28 and J usage is TRBJ2-7; TRBD1 is a possible D gene (5 bases). Germline CDR1 and CDR2: MDHEN and SYDVKM. The V gene lost 2 bases and the J gene lost 4 bases, with 6 bases spanning the gap. The length of the CDR3 is 12 residues. Supplemented by reference TRBV28 and TRBJ2-7, the full variable domain reads DVKVTQSSRYLVKRTGEKVFLECVQDMDHENMFWYRQDPGLGLRLIYFSYDVKMKEKGDIPEGYSVSREKKERFSLILESASTNQTSMYLCASSLNRYEQYFGPGTRLTVT.

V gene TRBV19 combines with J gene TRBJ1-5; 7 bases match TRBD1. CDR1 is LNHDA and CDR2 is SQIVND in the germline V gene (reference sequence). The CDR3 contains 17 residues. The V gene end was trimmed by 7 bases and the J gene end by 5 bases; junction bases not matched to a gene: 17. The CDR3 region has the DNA TGTGCCAGTAAGTCACTCCTAGGCGGACAGGTAGATCAGCCCCAGCATTTT. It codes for CASKSLLGGQVDQPQHF.

CDR3 amino acids: CASSPWTEGTF. CDR3 nucleotides: TGTGCCAGCAGTCCCTGGACGGAGGGCACCTTC. This chain links TRBV6-2 or TRBV6-3 with TRBJ1-2; no definite D call. The CDR3 sequence is 11 residues long. CDR1 and CDR2 (germline): MNHEY, SVGEGT. Trimming cost V 5 bases and J 13 bases, with 14 bases left between them.

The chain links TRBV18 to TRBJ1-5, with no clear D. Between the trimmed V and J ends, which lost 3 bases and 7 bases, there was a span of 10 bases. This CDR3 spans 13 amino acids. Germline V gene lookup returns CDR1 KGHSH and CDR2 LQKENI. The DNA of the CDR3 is TGTGCCAGCTCACCCGGGTGGGAACAGCCCCAGCATTTT. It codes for CASSPGWEQPQHF.

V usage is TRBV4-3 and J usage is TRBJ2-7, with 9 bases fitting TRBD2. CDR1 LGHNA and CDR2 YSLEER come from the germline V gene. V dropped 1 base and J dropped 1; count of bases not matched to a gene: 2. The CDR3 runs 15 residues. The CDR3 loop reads CASSQALAGSYEQYF. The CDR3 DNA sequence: TGCGCCAGCAGCCAAGCCCTAGCGGGATCCTACGAGCAGTACTTC.

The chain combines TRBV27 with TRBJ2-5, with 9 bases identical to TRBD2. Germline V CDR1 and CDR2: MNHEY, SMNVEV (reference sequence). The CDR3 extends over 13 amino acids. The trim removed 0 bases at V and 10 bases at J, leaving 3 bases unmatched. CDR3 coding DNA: TGTGCCAGCAGTTTATCTGGGACTAGCTTCCAGTACTTC. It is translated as CASSLSGTSFQYF.

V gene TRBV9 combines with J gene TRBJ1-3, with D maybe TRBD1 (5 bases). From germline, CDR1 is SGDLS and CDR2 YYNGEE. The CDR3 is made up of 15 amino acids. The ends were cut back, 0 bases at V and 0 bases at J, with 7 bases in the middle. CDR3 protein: CASSVDGTSGNTIYF. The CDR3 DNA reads TGTGCCAGCAGCGTAGACGGGACCTCTGGAAACACCATATATTTT.

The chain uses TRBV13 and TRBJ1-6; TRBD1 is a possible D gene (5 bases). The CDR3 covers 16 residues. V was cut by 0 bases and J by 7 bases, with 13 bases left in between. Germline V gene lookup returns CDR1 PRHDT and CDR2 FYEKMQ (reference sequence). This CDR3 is CASSLGSGTGNSPLHF. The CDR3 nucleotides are TGTGCCAGCAGCTTAGGTTCCGGGACGGGGAATTCACCCCTCCACTTT.

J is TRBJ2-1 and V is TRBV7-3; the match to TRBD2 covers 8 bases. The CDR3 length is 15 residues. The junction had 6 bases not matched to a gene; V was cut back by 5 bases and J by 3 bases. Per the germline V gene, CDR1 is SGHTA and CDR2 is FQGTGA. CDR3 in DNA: TGTGCCAGCAGCCTCACCGGGACTAGCTACAATGAGCAGTTCTTC. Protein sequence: CASSLTGTSYNEQFF.

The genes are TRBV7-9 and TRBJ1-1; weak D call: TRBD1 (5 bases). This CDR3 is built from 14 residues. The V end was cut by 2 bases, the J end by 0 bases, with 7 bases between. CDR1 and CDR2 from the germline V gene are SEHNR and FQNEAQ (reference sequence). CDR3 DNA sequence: TGTGCCAGCAGCTTATCAGGGATGAACACTGAAGCTTTCTTT. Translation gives CASSLSGMNTEAFF.

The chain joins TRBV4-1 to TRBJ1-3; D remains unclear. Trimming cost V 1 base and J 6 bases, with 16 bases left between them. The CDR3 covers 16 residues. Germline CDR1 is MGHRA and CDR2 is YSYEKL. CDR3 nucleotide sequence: TGCGCCAGCAGCCAAGTCCCGTCGAACAGTTTAAACACCATATATTTT. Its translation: CASSQVPSNSLNTIYF.

CDR3 sequence (DNA): TGTGCCAGCAGTGAAGGGCAGGGGGCGAATCAGCCCCAGCATTTT. It codes for CASSEGQGANQPQHF. This chain links TRBV2 with TRBJ1-5, with 8 bases that match TRBD1. Germline values: CDR1 SNHLY, CDR2 FYNNEI. After removal of 1 base from V and 4 bases from J, the junction contained 3 bases not matched to a gene. This CDR3 contains 15 residues. The full variable domain, its missing parts supplied by reference TRBV2 and TRBJ1-5, is EPEVTQTPSHQVTQMGQEVILRCVPISNHLYFYWYRQILGQKVEFLVSFYNNEISEKSEIFDDQFSVERPDGSNFTLKIRSTKLEDSAMYFCASSEGQGANQPQHFGDGTRLSIL.

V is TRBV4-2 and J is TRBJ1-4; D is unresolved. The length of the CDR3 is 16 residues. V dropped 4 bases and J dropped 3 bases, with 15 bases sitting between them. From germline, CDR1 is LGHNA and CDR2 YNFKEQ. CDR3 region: CASSPGPEGSNEKLFF. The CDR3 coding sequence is TGTGCCAGCAGCCCGGGCCCCGAGGGATCTAATGAAAAACTGTTTTTT.

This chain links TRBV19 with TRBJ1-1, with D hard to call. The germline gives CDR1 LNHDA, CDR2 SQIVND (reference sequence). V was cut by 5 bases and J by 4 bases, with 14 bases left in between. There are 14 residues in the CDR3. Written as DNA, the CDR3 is TGTGCCAGTAGTCTCGGGGATGGACTCACTGAAGCTTTCTTT. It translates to CASSLGDGLTEAFF. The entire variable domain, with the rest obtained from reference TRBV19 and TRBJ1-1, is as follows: DGGITQSPKYLFRKEGQNVTLSCEQNLNHDAMYWYRQDPGQGLRLIYYSQIVNDFQKGDIAEGYSVSREKKESFPLTVTSAQKNPTAFYLCASSLGDGLTEAFFGQGTRLTVV.

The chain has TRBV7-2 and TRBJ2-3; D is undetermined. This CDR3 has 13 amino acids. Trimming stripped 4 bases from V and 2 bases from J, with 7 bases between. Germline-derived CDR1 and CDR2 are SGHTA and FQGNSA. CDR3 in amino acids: CASSSPSTDTQYF. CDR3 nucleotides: TGTGCCAGCAGCTCCCCTTCCACAGATACGCAGTATTTT.

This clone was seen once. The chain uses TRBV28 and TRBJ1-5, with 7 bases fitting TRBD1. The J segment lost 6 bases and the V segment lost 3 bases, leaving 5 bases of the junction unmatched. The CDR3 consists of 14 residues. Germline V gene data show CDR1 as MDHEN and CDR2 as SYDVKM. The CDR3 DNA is TGTGCCAGCAGTTTTGACAGGGTGTCTCAGCCCCAGCATTTT. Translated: CASSFDRVSQPQHF. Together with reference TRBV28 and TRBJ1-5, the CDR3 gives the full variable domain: DVKVTQSSRYLVKRTGEKVFLECVQDMDHENMFWYRQDPGLGLRLIYFSYDVKMKEKGDIPEGYSVSREKKERFSLILESASTNQTSMYLCASSFDRVSQPQHFGDGTRLSIL.

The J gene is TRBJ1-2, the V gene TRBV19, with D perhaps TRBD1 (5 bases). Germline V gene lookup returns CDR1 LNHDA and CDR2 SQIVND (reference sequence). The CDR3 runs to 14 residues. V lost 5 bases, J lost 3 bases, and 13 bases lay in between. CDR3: CASSLRQSDYGYTF. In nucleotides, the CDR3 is TGTGCCAGTAGTCTGCGACAGTCGGACTATGGCTACACCTTC.

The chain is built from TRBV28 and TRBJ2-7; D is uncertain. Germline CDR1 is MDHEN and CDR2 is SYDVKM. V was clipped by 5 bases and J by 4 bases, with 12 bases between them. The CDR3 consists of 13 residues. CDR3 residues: CASSPYARYEQYF. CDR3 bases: TGTGCCAGCAGTCCCTACGCACGATACGAGCAGTACTTC.

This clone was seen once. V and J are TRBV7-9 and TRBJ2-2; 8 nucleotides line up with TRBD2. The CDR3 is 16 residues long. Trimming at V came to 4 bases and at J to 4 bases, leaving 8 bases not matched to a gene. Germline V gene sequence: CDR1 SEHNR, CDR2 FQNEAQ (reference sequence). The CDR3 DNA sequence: TGTGCCAGCAGCTACCCTCCGGGACTAGTCACCGGGGAGCTGTTTTTT. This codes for CASSYPPGLVTGELFF.

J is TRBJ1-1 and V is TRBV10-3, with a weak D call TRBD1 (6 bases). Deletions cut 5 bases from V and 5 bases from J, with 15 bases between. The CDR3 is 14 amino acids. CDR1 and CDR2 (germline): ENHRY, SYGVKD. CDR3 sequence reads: CAISWDTEGTEAFF. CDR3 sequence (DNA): TGTGCCATCAGTTGGGACACCGAGGGTACTGAAGCTTTCTTT.